The entry below gives a single TCR beta chain sequence along with its context. How the authors handled the data: Amplification of reference gene primers was used by the study to estimate nucleated cell counts. Sequencing was performed with immunoSEQ multiplex PCR; in TCRdb, only in-frame clones are kept and a portion is missing. The DNA gave D and trimming, while V, J and clone size come from that table. The top ten hold about 8% of the sample, which has some 250,000 clones, approximately 84% seen once. The sample comes from a study of blood T cell repertoires in COVID-19. Study-level information: From the United States, Italy and Spain came samples of acute and convalescent COVID-19. PBMCs, B-cell-depleted T cells, or T cells were the source of the cDNA or gDNA that made up the material.

The CDR3 extends over 14 amino acids. With V trimmed by 5 bases and J by 5 bases, 8 bases remained unmatched. CDR1 and CDR2 (germline): LGHDT, YNNKEL (reference sequence). This clonotype originated in a woman over 75 with acute or convalescent COVID-19. Sample: peripheral blood. The V call is TRBV3-1 (or the pseudogene TRBV3-2), the J call TRBJ2-5; 7 bases align to TRBD1. CDR3 in amino acids: CASSKTGSGETQYF. The DNA of the CDR3 is TGTGCCAGCAGCAAGACAGGGTCTGGGGAGACCCAGTACTTC.